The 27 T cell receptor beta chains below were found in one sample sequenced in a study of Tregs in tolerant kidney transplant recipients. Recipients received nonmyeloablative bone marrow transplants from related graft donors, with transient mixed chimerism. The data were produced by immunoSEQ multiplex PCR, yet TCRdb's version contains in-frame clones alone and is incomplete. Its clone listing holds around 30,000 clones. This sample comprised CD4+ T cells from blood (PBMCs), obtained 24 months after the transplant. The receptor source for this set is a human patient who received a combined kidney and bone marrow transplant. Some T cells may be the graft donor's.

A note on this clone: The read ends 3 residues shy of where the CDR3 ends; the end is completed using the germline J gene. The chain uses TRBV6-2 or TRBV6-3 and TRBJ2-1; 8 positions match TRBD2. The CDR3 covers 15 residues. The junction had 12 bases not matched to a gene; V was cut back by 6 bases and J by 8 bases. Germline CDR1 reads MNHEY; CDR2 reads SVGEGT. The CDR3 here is CASSDRSGRTYEQFF. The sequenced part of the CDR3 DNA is TGTGCCAGCAGCGATAGGAGCGGGAGAACCTATGAG.

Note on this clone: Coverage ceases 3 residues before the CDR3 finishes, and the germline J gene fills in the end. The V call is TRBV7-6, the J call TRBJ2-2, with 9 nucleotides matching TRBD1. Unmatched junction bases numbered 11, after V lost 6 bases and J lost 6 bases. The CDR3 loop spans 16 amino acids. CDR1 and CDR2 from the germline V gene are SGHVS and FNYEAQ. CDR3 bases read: TGTGCCAGCAGTCGGGTGGACAGGGGTTCGCCCGGGGAG. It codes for CASSRVDRGSPGE. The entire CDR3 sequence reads CASSRVDRGSPGELFF.

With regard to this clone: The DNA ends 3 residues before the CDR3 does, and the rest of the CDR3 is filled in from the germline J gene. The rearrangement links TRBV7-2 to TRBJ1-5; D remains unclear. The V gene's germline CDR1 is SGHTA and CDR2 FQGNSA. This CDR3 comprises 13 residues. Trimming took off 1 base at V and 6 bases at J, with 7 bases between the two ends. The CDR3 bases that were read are TGTGCCAGCAGCTTAGAGGTTGGTCAGCCC. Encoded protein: CASSLEVGQP. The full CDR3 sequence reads CASSLEVGQPQHF.

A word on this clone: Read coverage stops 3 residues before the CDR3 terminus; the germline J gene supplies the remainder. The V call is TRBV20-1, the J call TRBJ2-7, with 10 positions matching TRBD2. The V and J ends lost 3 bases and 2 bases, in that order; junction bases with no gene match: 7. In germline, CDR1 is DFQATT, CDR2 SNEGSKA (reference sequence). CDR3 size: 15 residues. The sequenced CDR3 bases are TGCAGTGCTAGGTCCGGACTAGCGGAAACCTACGAG. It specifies CSARSGLAETYE. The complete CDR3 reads CSARSGLAETYEQYF.

The CDR3: CASSLSRGLTDTQYF. The part of the CDR3 DNA that was read is TGTGCCAGCAGTTTGTCCAGGGGGCTCACAGATACG. This rearrangement joins TRBV12-3 or TRBV12-4 to TRBJ2-3; TRBD1 aligns across 8 bases. With the read ending 3 residues before the CDR3 end, the germline J gene is used to fill in that end. This CDR3 is built from 15 residues. With V trimmed by 3 bases and J by 2 bases, 4 bases remained unmatched.

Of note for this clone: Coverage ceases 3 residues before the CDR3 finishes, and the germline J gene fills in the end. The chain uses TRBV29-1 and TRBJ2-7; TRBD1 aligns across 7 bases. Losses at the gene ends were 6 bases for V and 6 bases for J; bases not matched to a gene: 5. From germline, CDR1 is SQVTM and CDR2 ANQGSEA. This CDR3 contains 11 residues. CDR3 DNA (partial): TGCAGCGTGCAAACAGGGGTCGAG. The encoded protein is CSVQTGVE. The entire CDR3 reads CSVQTGVEQYF.

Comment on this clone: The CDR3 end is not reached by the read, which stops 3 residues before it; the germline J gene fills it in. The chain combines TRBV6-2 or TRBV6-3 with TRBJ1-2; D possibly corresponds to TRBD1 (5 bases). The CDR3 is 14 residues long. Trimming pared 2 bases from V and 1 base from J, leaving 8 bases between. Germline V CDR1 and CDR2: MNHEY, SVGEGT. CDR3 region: CASSYPGVNYGYTF. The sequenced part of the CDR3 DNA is TGTGCCAGCAGTTACCCGGGGGTTAACTATGGC.

The CDR3 bases that were read are TGCAGTGCTCCGGGGACAGGGGCAGAGACC. Protein: CSAPGTGAET. The entire CDR3 protein is CSAPGTGAETQYF. The gene calls are TRBV20-1 and TRBJ2-5; TRBD1 matches 10 bases. From the germline J gene comes the end of the CDR3, since the read stops 3 residues before it. Per the germline V gene, CDR1 is DFQATT and CDR2 is SNEGSKA (reference sequence). The CDR3 contains 13 residues. V lost 5 bases, J lost 4 bases, and 4 bases stayed unmatched.

CDR3 loop: CASSSQQETQYF. Incomplete CDR3 DNA: TGCGCCAGCAGCTCCCAACAAGAGACC. V and J are TRBV5-1 and TRBJ2-5; no clear D. The read halts 3 residues ahead of the CDR3 end, with the missing end drawn from the germline J gene. Germline V gene lookup returns CDR1 SGHRS and CDR2 YFSETQ. V lost 3 bases and J 2 bases, leaving 5 bases between the germline ends. The CDR3 is made up of 12 amino acids.

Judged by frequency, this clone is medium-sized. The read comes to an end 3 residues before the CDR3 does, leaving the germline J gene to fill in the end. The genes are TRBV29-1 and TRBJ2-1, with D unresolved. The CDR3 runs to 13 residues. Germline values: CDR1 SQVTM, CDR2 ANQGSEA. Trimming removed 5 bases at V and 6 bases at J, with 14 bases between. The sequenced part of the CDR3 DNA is TGCAGCGTTAAGCTATCTCTCGTCAATGAG. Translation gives CSVKLSLVNE. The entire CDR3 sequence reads CSVKLSLVNEQFF.

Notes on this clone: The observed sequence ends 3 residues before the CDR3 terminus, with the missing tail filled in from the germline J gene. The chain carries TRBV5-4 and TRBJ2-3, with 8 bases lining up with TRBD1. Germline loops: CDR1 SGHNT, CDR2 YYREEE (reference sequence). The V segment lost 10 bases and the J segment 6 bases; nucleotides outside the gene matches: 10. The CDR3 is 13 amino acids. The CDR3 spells CAGAQGARDTQYF. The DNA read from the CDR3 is TGTGCCGGCGCCCAGGGGGCGAGGGATACG.

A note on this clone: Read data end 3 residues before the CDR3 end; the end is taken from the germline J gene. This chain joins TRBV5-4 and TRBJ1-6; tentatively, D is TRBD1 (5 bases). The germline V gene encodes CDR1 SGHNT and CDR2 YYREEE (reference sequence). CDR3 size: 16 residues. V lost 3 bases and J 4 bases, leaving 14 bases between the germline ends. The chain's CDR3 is CASSSGGGSYNSPLHF. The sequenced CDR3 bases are TGTGCCAGCAGCTCCGGGGGGGGGTCTTATAATTCACCC.

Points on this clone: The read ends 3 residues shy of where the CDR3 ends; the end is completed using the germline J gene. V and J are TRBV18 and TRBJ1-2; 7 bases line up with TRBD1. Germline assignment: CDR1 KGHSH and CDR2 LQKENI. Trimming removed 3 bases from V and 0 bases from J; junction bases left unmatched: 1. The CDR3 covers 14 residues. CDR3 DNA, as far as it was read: TGTGCCAGCTCACCTGGGACAGCTAACTATGGC. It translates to CASSPGTANYG. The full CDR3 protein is CASSPGTANYGYTF.

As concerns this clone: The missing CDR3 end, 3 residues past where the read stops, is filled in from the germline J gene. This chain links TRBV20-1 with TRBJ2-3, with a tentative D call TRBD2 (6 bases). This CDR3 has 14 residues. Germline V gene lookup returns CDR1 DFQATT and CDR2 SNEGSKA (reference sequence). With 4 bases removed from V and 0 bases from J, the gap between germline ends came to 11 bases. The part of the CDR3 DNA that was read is TGCAGTGCTACCGACGGGACTAGCACAGATACG. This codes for CSATDGTSTDT. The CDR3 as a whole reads CSATDGTSTDTQYF.

CDR3 bases read: TGTGCCAGCAGTAATTGGGCTAGCGGAAATTACGAG. This sequence encodes CASSNWASGNYE. The whole CDR3 sequence is CASSNWASGNYEQYF. This chain connects TRBV7-9 to TRBJ2-7, with TRBD2 matching over 7 bases. Read sequence stops 3 residues before the CDR3 end, and the germline J gene provides the missing end. With V trimmed by 6 bases and J by 4 bases, 12 bases remained unmatched. The germline CDR1 and CDR2 sequences are SEHNR and FQNEAQ (reference sequence). The length of the CDR3 is 15 residues.

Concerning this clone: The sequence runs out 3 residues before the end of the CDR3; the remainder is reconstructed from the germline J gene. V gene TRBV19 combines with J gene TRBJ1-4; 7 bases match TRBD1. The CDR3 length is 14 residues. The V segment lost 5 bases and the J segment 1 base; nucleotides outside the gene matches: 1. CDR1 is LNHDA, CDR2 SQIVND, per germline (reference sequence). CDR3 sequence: CASSDRETNEKLFF. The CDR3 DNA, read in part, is TGTGCCAGTAGTGACAGGGAAACTAATGAAAAA.

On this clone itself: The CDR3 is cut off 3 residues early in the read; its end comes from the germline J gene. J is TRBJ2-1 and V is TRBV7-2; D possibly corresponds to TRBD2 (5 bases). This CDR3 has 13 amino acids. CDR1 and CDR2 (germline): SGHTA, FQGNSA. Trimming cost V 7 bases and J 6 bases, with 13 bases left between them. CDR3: CASTRSEGNEQFF. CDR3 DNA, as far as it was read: TGTGCCAGCACCCGGTCCGAGGGCAATGAG.

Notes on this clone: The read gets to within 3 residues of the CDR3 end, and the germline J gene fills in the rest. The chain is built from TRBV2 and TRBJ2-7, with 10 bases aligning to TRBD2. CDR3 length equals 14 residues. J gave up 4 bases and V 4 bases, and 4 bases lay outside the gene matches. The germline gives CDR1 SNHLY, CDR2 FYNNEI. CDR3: CASSVVAGGYEQYF. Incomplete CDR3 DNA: TGTGCCAGCAGTGTTGTAGCGGGAGGTTACGAG.

The covered CDR3 bases are TGTGCCAGCAGTTGGGGTACAGGGTTATATAGCAATCAGCCC. Its translation: CASSWGTGLYSNQP. Given in full, the CDR3 is CASSWGTGLYSNQPQHF. The chain combines TRBV6-2 or TRBV6-3 with TRBJ1-5; TRBD1 is a possible D gene (6 bases). The read stops 3 residues short of the end of the CDR3; the missing end is completed from the germline J gene. CDR3 size: 17 residues. Germline CDR1 MNHEY, CDR2 SVGEGT. V lost 4 bases and J lost 0, with 16 bases in between.

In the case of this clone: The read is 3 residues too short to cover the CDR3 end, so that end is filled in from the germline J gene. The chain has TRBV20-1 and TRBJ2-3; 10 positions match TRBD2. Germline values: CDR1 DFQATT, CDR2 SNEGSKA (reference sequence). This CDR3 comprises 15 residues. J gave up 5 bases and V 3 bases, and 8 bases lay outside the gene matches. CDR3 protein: CSASEREGGEDTQYF. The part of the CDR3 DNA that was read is TGCAGTGCTAGCGAGCGGGAGGGTGGCGAAGATACG.

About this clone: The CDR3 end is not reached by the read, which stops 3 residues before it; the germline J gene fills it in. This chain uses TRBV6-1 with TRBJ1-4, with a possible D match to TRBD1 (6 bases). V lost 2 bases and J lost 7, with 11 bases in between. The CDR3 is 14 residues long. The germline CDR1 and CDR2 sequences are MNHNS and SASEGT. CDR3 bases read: TGTGCCAGCAGTGAAAACAGGGTCGGTGAAAAA. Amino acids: CASSENRVGEK. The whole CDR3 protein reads CASSENRVGEKLFF.

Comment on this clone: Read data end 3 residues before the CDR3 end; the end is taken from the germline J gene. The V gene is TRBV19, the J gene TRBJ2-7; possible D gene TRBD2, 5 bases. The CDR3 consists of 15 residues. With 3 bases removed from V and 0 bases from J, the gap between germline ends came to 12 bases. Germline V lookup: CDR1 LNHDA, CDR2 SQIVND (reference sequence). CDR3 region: CASSIGLLSSYEQYF. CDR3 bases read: TGTGCCAGTAGTATTGGACTCCTGAGCTCCTACGAG. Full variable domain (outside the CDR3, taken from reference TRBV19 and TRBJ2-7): DGGITQSPKYLFRKEGQNVTLSCEQNLNHDAMYWYRQDPGQGLRLIYYSQIVNDFQKGDIAEGYSVSREKKESFPLTVTSAQKNPTAFYLCASSIGLLSSYEQYFGPGTRLTVT.

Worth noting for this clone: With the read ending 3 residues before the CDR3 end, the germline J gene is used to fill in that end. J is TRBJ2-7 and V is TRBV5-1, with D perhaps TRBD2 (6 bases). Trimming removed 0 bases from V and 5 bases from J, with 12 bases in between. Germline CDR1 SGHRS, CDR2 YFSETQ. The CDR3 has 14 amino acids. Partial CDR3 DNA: TGCGCCAGCAGCTTGGATGGGGCGGGGAACGAG. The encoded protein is CASSLDGAGNE. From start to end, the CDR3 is CASSLDGAGNEQYF.

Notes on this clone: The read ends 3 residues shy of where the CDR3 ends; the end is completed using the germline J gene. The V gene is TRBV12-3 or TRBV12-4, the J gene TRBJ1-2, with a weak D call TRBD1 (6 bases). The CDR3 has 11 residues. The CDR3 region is CASSFRGGYTF. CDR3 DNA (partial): TGTGCCAGCAGTTTTAGGGGGGGC.

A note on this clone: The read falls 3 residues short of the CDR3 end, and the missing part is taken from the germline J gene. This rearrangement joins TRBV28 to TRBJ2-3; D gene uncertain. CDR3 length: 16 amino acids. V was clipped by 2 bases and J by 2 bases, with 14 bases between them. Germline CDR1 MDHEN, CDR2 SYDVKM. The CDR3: CASSLPRTGLTDTQYF. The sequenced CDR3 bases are TGTGCCAGCAGTTTACCGCGAACCGGTCTCACAGATACG.

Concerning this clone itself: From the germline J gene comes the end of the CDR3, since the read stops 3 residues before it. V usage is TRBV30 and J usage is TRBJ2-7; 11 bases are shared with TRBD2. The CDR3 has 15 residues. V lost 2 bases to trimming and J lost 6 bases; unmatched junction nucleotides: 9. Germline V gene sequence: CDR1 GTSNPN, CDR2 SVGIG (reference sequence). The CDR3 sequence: CAWSRLAGGPREQYF. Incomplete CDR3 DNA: TGTGCCTGGAGTAGGTTAGCGGGAGGGCCTCGCGAG.

The sequenced CDR3 bases are TGCGCCAGTAAAACAGGACGGGGGGTTAGG. It is translated as CASKTGRGVR. The full-length CDR3 reads as CASKTGRGVRAFF. This rearrangement joins TRBV5-1 to TRBJ1-1, with D perhaps TRBD1 (5 bases). The read comes to an end 3 residues before the CDR3 does, leaving the germline J gene to fill in the end. The CDR3 covers 13 residues. Germline V gene data show CDR1 as SGHRS and CDR2 as YFSETQ.